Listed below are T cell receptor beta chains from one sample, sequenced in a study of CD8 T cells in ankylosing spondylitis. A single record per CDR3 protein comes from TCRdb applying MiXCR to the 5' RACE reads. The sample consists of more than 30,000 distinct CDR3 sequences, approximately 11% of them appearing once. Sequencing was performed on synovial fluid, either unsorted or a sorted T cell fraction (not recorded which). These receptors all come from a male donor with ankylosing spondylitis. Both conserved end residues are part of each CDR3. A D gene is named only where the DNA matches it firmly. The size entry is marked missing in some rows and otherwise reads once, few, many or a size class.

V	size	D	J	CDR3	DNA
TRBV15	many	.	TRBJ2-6	CATSRVSGSGANVLTF	TGTGCCACCAGCAGAGTGTCGGGCTCTGGGGCCAACGTCCTGACTTTC
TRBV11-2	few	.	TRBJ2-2	CASSFRVTGELFF	TGTGCCAGCAGCTTCAGGGTCACCGGGGAGCTGTTTTTT
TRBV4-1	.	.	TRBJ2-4	CASSQTLSALAKNIQYF	TGCGCCAGCAGCCAAACCCTGTCAGCACTAGCCAAAAACATTCAGTACTTC
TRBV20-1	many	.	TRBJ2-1	CSASPQNEQFF	TGCAGTGCTAGCCCCCAAAATGAGCAGTTCTTC
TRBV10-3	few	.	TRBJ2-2	CAITTGHSNTGELFF	TGTGCCATCACTACCGGACATTCGAACACCGGGGAGCTGTTTTTT
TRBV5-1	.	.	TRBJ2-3	CASSFGGDTQYF	TGCGCCAGCAGCTTCGGGGGCGATACGCAGTATTTT
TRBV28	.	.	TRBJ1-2	CASSQTGSPYGYTF	TGTGCCAGCAGTCAAACAGGCTCCCCCTATGGCTACACCTTC
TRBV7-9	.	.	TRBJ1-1	CASSPGGWAEAFF	TGTGCCAGCAGCCCGGGGGGGTGGGCTGAAGCTTTCTTT
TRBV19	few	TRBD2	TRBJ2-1	CASRERGDYNEQFF	TGTGCCAGTAGGGAGCGGGGGGACTACAATGAGCAGTTCTTC
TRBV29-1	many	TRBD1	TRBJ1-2	CSVYRRTGDIADGYTF	TGCAGCGTTTATAGGAGGACAGGCGACATTGCTGATGGCTACACCTTC
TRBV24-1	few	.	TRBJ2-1	CATSDHFYNEQFF	TGTGCCACCAGTGATCACTTCTACAATGAGCAGTTCTTC
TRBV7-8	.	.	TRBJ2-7	CASSPRPEGGSYEQYF	TGTGCCAGCAGCCCCCGGCCGGAGGGTGGCTCCTACGAGCAGTACTTC
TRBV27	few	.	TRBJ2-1	CASLRGGTSSYNEQFF	TGTGCCAGCTTAAGGGGGGGGACAAGTTCCTACAATGAGCAGTTCTTC
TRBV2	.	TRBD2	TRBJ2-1	CASTQGSGGPGEQFF	TGTGCCAGCACCCAGGGGTCGGGAGGGCCGGGTGAGCAGTTCTTC
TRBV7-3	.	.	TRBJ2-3	CASSFGGGSGDTQYF	TGTGCCAGCAGCTTTGGCGGCGGGTCGGGAGATACGCAGTATTTT
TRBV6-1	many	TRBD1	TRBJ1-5	CASSATGEVQPQHF	TGTGCCAGCAGTGCGACAGGGGAGGTTCAGCCCCAGCATTTT
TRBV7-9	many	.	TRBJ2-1	CASSSPLFPSSSYNEQFF	TGTGCCAGCAGCTCCCCCCTCTTCCCCTCGTCCTCCTACAATGAGCAGTTCTTC
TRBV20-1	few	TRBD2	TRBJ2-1	CSAKIRGRESLYEQFF	TGCAGTGCCAAAATTAGAGGGCGGGAGAGCCTCTATGAGCAGTTCTTC
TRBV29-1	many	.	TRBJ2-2	CSVVAGAAGELFF	TGCAGCGTTGTGGCAGGGGCCGCCGGGGAGCTGTTTTTT
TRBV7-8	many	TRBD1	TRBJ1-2	CASSYPGQGGRNYGYTF	TGTGCCAGCAGCTACCCGGGACAGGGGGGAAGGAACTATGGCTACACCTTC
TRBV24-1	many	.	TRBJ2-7	CATRQRNSSYEQYF	TGTGCCACCAGACAGCGGAACAGCTCCTACGAGCAGTACTTC
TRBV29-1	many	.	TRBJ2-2	CSVVGSNTGELFF	TGCAGCGTTGTAGGCTCGAACACCGGGGAGCTGTTTTTT
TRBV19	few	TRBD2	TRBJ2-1	CASSIYPSGDLNEQFF	TGTGCCAGTAGTATCTACCCTAGCGGGGACCTTAATGAGCAGTTCTTC
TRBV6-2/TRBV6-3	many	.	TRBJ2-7	CASSYSREREQYF	TGTGCCAGCAGTTACTCGAGGGAAAGGGAGCAGTACTTC
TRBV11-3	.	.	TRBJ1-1	CASSSAEGVIAEAFF	TGTGCCAGCAGCTCAGCCGAGGGGGTGATAGCTGAAGCTTTCTTT
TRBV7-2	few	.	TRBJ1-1	CASSLGGPLMNTEAFF	TGTGCCAGCAGCTTAGGGGGACCACTCATGAACACTGAAGCTTTCTTT
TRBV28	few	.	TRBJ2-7	CATEGTLTYEQYF	TGTGCTACAGAGGGGACCTTGACCTACGAGCAGTACTTC
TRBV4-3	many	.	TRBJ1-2	CASSQQTAQAYGYTF	TGCGCCAGCAGCCAACAGACCGCCCAGGCCTATGGCTACACCTTC
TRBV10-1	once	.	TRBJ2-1	CATEGWDRYNEQFF	TGCGCCACCGAGGGATGGGACCGCTACAATGAGCAGTTCTTC
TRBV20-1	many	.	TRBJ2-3	CSAEDHDTQYF	TGCAGTGCAGAGGATCACGATACGCAGTATTTT
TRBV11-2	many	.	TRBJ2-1	CASSLQGFPYNEQFF	TGTGCCAGCAGCTTACAGGGGTTCCCCTACAATGAGCAGTTCTTC
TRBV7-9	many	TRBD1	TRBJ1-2	CASSVGQNYGYTF	TGTGCCAGCAGCGTGGGACAGAACTATGGCTACACCTTC
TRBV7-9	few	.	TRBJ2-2	CASRELGPGELFF	TGTGCCAGCAGGGAGCTTGGTCCCGGGGAGCTGTTTTTT
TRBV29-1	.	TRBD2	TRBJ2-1	CSVSGAEGRVNEQFF	TGCAGCGTCTCCGGGGCTGAAGGGAGGGTGAATGAGCAGTTCTTC
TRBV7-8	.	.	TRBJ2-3	CASSLLGETDTQYF	TGTGCCAGCAGCTTACTCGGCGAGACAGATACGCAGTATTTT
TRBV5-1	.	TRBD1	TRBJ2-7	CASGRFPGQGSYEQYF	TGCGCCAGCGGGCGATTCCCGGGACAGGGTTCCTACGAGCAGTACTTC
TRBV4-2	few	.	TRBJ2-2	CASSLLLVETGELFF	TGTGCCAGCAGCCTCCTCTTGGTGGAAACCGGGGAGCTGTTTTTT
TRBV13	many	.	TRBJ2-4	CASSASGLGKDIQYF	TGTGCCAGCAGCGCATCAGGTCTCGGAAAGGACATTCAGTACTTC
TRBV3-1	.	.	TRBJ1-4	CASSQRTDNEKLFF	TGTGCCAGCAGCCAGAGGACAGATAATGAAAAACTGTTTTTT
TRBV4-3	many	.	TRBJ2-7	CASSQDLGGATVSYEQYF	TGCGCCAGCAGCCAAGATCTGGGTGGGGCTACCGTATCCTACGAGCAGTACTTC
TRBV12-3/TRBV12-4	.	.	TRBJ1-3	CASSFLGVRNTIYF	TGTGCCAGCAGTTTCCTGGGCGTTAGAAACACCATATATTTT
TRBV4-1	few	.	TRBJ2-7	CASSLTSFRDIIYEQYF	TGCGCCAGCAGCCTCACCTCCTTCCGGGACATAATCTACGAGCAGTACTTC
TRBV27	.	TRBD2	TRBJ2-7	CASSLRSGSTYEQYF	TGTGCCAGCAGTTTACGAAGCGGGAGTACCTACGAGCAGTACTTC
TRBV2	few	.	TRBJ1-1	CATPRGSDYTEAFF	TGTGCCACCCCTCGAGGCAGCGACTACACTGAAGCTTTCTTT
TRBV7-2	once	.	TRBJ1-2	CASSFFGNGYTF	TGTGCCAGCAGCTTTTTCGGGAATGGCTACACCTTC
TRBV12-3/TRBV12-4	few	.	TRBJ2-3	CASAEGVGDTQYF	TGTGCCAGCGCTGAGGGAGTGGGAGATACGCAGTATTTT
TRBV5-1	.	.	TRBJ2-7	CASTVGGLSYEQYF	TGCGCCAGCACGGTGGGAGGCCTCTCCTACGAGCAGTACTTC
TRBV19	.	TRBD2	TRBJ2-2	CASGLAIGELFF	TGTGCCAGTGGACTAGCGATCGGGGAGCTGTTTTTT
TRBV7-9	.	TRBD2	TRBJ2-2	CASSRGLAGPPGELFF	TGTGCCAGCAGCCGGGGACTAGCGGGACCCCCCGGGGAGCTGTTTTTT
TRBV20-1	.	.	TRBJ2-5	CSAAGQREETQYF	TGCAGTGCCGCAGGGCAGCGGGAAGAGACCCAGTACTTC
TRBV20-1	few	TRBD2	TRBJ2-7	CSALPGLGIYEQYF	TGCAGTGCTTTACCGGGACTAGGTATCTACGAGCAGTACTTC
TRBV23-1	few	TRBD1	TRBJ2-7	CASKRGDRAGEKRTYEQYF	TGCGCCAGCAAACGAGGGGACAGGGCTGGGGAAAAACGCACGTACGAGCAGTACTTC
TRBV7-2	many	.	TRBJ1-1	CASSLLRSNTEAFF	TGTGCCAGCAGCTTACTCAGGTCGAACACTGAAGCTTTCTTT
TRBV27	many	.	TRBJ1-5	CASHDGSNQPQHF	TGTGCCAGCCATGACGGCTCCAATCAGCCCCAGCATTTT